This T cell receptor beta chain comes out of a study of Ad26.COV2.S vaccination and SARS-CoV-2 variants. General study points: Placebo recipients had lower spike-specific TCR breadth than vaccine recipients. It was found that vaccine and placebo recipients had similar non-spike TCR breadth. The analyses of TCR breadth and depth may have understated the size of total T cell responses.

Regarding treatment: around 19 received Ad26.COV2.S at low or high dose, single or two shots; roughly five received placebo; per-sample allocation not given. Sampling was done on day 63 after the first vaccine or placebo injection. The administered vaccine (an Ad26 vector) expressed Wuhan-strain SARS-CoV-2 spike. Produced via immunoSEQ multiplex PCR; TCRdb's table is partial and in-frame only. The sample consists of 350,000 to 500,000 clones, roughly 90% of them appearing once. The V end lost 5 bases, the J end lost 0 bases, and 8 bases lay between the germline ends. CDR3 length: 13 residues. In germline, CDR1 is SEHNR, CDR2 FQNEAQ (reference sequence). About this clone: Antigen: not known.

The TCR originated in a person between 18 and 65 years old who received the Ad26.COV2.S COVID-19 vaccine or a placebo. V is TRBV7-9 and J is TRBJ2-7; D is unclear. The source was peripheral blood, collected in a trial of Ad26.COV2.S vaccine versus placebo. CDR3 sequence reads: CASSVRPSYEQYF. CDR3 coding DNA: TGTGCCAGCAGCGTCCGTCCCTCCTACGAGCAGTACTTC.